Below are 19 T cell receptor beta chains sequenced from a single sample in a study of blood T cell repertoires in COVID-19. Only in-frame clones appear in the TCRdb table, and some are missing; sequencing was by immunoSEQ multiplex PCR. There are some 200,000 clones in the sample; roughly 80% occur only once, and nearly 5% lies in the top ten. Sequencing was carried out using PBMCs or T cells enriched from blood (not recorded which). The source of these receptors is a woman in her 50s who had been exposed to COVID-19.

This clone was recorded a few times. The rearrangement uses TRBV6-1 and TRBJ1-5; possibly TRBD1 for D (5 bases). V was trimmed by 2 bases and J by 3 bases, leaving 8 bases between them. In germline, CDR1 is MNHNS, CDR2 SASEGT. The CDR3 length is 14 residues. Here the CDR3 reads CASSEMTVNQPQHF. In DNA form, the CDR3 reads TGTGCCAGCAGTGAAATGACAGTCAATCAGCCCCAGCATTTT.

V and J are TRBV28 and TRBJ1-1, with a possible D match to TRBD1 (6 bases). CDR1 MDHEN and CDR2 SYDVKM come from the germline V gene. V was pared by 3 bases and J by 11 bases, with 16 bases between. The CDR3 consists of 13 residues. This CDR3 reads CASSLGGTTVAFF. The CDR3 bases are TGTGCCAGCAGTTTGGGTGGGACAACGGTGGCTTTCTTT.

The rearrangement uses TRBV19 and TRBJ2-1, with 7 bases aligning to TRBD2. The CDR3 is made up of 11 amino acids. Germline V gene lookup returns CDR1 LNHDA and CDR2 SQIVND (reference sequence). V dropped 8 bases and J dropped 9; count of bases not matched to a gene: 4. CDR3: CASSPGGEQFF. The CDR3 nucleotides read TGTGCCAGTTCGCCGGGGGGTGAGCAGTTCTTC.

This CDR3 reads CASSFGTSGGDTQYF. For the CDR3, the DNA is TGTGCCAGCAGCTTTGGGACTAGCGGGGGCGATACGCAGTATTTT. The chain combines TRBV7-3 with TRBJ2-3; 14 nucleotides agree with TRBD2. With V trimmed by 3 bases and J by 6 bases, 2 bases remained unmatched. In germline, CDR1 is SGHTA, CDR2 FQGTGA. The CDR3 has 15 amino acids. Supplemented by reference TRBV7-3 and TRBJ2-3, the full variable domain reads GAGVSQTPSNKVTEKGKYVELRCDPISGHTALYWYRQSLGQGPEFLIYFQGTGAADDSGLPNDRFFAVRPEGSVSTLKIQRTERGDSAVYLCASSFGTSGGDTQYFGPGTRLTVL.

This chain links TRBV5-1 with TRBJ2-4; 7 bases agree with TRBD1. This CDR3 is built from 13 residues. The germline CDR1 and CDR2 sequences are SGHRS and YFSETQ. Trimming took 0 bases from V and 12 from J; bases not matched to a gene: 6. DNA of the CDR3: TGCGCCAGCAGCTTGGGTGACAGGGTTCCTCAGTACTTC. As protein: CASSLGDRVPQYF.

The chain is built from TRBV10-2 and TRBJ2-1, with TRBD2 matching 8 bases. V lost 6 bases to trimming and J lost 6 bases; unmatched junction nucleotides: 10. This CDR3 comprises 15 residues. In germline, CDR1 is WSHSY, CDR2 SAAADI. Here the CDR3 reads CASRTAGAATNEQFF. CDR3 DNA sequence: TGCGCCAGCAGAACAGCGGGGGCTGCTACCAATGAGCAGTTCTTC.

The V gene is TRBV6-5, the J gene TRBJ1-5, with D maybe TRBD1 (5 bases). Germline V gives CDR1 MNHEY, CDR2 SVGAGI. The V end lost 6 bases, the J end lost 3 bases, and 12 bases lay between the germline ends. The CDR3 sequence is 14 residues long. Here the CDR3 DNA reads TGTGCCAGCAGGCAGGGCTCTTTCAATCAGCCCCAGCATTTT. Protein product: CASRQGSFNQPQHF.

The chain has TRBV30 and TRBJ2-7, with 7 bases identical to TRBD1. Germline values: CDR1 GTSNPN, CDR2 SVGIG (reference sequence). V trimming: 7 bases; J trimming: 3 bases; junction bases outside the gene matches: 12. The CDR3 is 14 residues long. The CDR3 nucleotides are TGTGCCTCCAAGCCTCGGGACAGAAGCTACGAGCAGTACTTC. It translates to CASKPRDRSYEQYF.

This clone has just a few counts. The rearrangement links TRBV5-1 to TRBJ1-2, with a weak D call TRBD1 (5 bases). This CDR3 has 14 amino acids. Germline CDR1 reads SGHRS; CDR2 reads YFSETQ. V gave up 4 bases and J gave up 4 bases, with 14 bases separating them. This CDR3 reads CASSPEGASYGYTF. The CDR3 DNA reads TGCGCCAGCAGCCCGGAAGGGGCTAGCTATGGCTACACCTTC.

CDR3 residues: CASSEEDVQGQVKPYNEQFF. As DNA, the CDR3 is TGTGCCAGCAGTGAAGAGGATGTACAGGGTCAGGTGAAACCTTACAATGAGCAGTTCTTC. The rearrangement links TRBV2 to TRBJ2-1, with D perhaps matching TRBD1 (6 bases). V lost 1 base and J lost 4, with 26 bases in between. The germline V gene encodes CDR1 SNHLY and CDR2 FYNNEI. CDR3 length equals 20 residues.

This sequence joins TRBV12-3 or TRBV12-4 and TRBJ1-6, with D unclear. CDR3 length: 12 residues. Trimming took off 2 bases at V and 13 bases at J, with 9 bases between the two ends. CDR3 amino acids: CASSLNPEPLHF. The CDR3, as DNA: TGTGCCAGCAGTTTAAACCCCGAGCCCCTCCACTTT.

J is TRBJ1-2 and V is TRBV27; 8 bases match TRBD1. This CDR3 is built from 17 residues. Germline V gene lookup returns CDR1 MNHEY and CDR2 SMNVEV (reference sequence). Trimming cost V 5 bases and J 5 bases; bases outside gene matches: 16. In nucleotides, the CDR3 is TGTGCCAGCAGTCCCTTCCCCCCCACCAGGGGGCATTATGGCTACACCTTC. It is translated as CASSPFPPTRGHYGYTF.

Written as DNA, the CDR3 is TGCGCCAGCAGCTTGGATAACAGGGGGAATTTCGGCTATGGCTACACCTTC. Protein product: CASSLDNRGNFGYGYTF. The chain couples TRBV5-1 to TRBJ1-2, with 8 bases fitting TRBD1. The CDR3 extends over 17 amino acids. Unmatched junction bases numbered 11, after V lost 0 bases and J lost 4 bases. Germline V CDR1 and CDR2: SGHRS, YFSETQ.

V and J are TRBV5-1 and TRBJ1-2; 9 nucleotides align to TRBD1. Germline assignment: CDR1 SGHRS and CDR2 YFSETQ. CDR3 length equals 14 residues. The junction had 0 bases not matched to a gene; V was cut back by 0 bases and J by 3 bases. CDR3 in amino acids: CASSLGTGDYGYTF. In nucleotides, the CDR3 is TGCGCCAGCAGCTTGGGGACAGGGGACTATGGCTACACCTTC.

The chain uses TRBV18 and TRBJ2-7; 11 bases fit TRBD1. Germline CDR1 reads KGHSH; CDR2 reads LQKENI. V trimming: 1 base; J trimming: 5 bases; junction bases outside the gene matches: 1. The CDR3 contains 14 residues. The CDR3 DNA reads as TGTGCCAGCTCACCACGGACAGGGGGCGACGAGCAGTACTTC. Its translation: CASSPRTGGDEQYF.

The rearrangement links TRBV19 to TRBJ2-2; a possible D gene is TRBD1 (5 bases). CDR3 length: 13 residues. The V gene's germline CDR1 is LNHDA and CDR2 SQIVND (reference sequence). Deletions cut 7 bases from V and 2 bases from J, with 8 bases between. CDR3 amino acids: CASNDRNTGELFF. The CDR3 nucleotides are TGTGCCAGTAACGACAGAAACACCGGGGAGCTGTTTTTT.

This clone was counted ten times or more. The V gene is TRBV7-2, the J gene TRBJ1-2; 10 bases agree with TRBD1. This CDR3 is built from 17 residues. The V segment lost 0 bases and the J segment 2 bases; nucleotides outside the gene matches: 6. The germline CDR1 and CDR2 sequences are SGHTA and FQGNSA. The CDR3 sequence is CASSLATWGQGNYGYTF. The CDR3 DNA reads TGTGCCAGCAGCTTAGCGACCTGGGGACAGGGGAACTATGGCTACACCTTC.

This clone was counted a single time. The sample holds other DNA sequences that translate to the same CDR3. This chain uses TRBV7-2 with TRBJ1-2, with 7 bases aligning to TRBD1. The ends lost 4 bases at V and 2 bases at J; junction bases unmatched: 7. Germline lookup yields CDR1 SGHTA and CDR2 FQGNSA. The CDR3 sequence is 15 residues long. The CDR3 region has the DNA TGTGCCAGCAGCTCAGACAGGGACTTAAACTATGGCTACACCTTC. It encodes CASSSDRDLNYGYTF.

The chain combines TRBV11-2 with TRBJ1-2; D is uncertain. Germline V gene data show CDR1 as SGHAT and CDR2 as FQNNGV. CDR3 length: 13 residues. Trimming stripped 4 bases from V and 4 bases from J, with 10 bases between. This CDR3 is CASSSLGVYGYTF. CDR3 DNA: TGTGCCAGCAGCTCTCTAGGAGTCTATGGCTACACCTTC.